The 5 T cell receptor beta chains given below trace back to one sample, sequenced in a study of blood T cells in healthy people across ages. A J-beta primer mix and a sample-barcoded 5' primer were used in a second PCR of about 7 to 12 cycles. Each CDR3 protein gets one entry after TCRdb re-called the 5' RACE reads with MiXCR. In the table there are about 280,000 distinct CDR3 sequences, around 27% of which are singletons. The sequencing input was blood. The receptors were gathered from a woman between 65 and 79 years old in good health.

CDR3 region: CSLGDYQETQYF. The CDR3 DNA reads as TGCAGCCTAGGGGACTATCAAGAGACCCAGTACTTC. The chain employs TRBV29-1 and TRBJ2-5; TRBD2 aligns across 7 bases. V lost 8 bases, J lost 2 bases, and 5 bases stayed unmatched. The CDR3 loop spans 12 amino acids. The germline CDR1 and CDR2 sequences are SQVTM and ANQGSEA.

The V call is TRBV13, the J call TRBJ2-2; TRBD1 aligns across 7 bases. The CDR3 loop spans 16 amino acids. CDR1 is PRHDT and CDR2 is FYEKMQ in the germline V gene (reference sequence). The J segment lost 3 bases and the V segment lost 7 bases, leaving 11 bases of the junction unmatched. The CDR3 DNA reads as TGTGCCAGCACCAAGAAGGGGGCTCGATACACCGGGGAGCTGTTTTTT. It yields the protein CASTKKGARYTGELFF. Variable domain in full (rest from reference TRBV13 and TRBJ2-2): AAGVIQSPRHLIKEKRETATLKCYPIPRHDTVYWYQQGPGQDPQFLISFYEKMQSDKGSIPDRFSAQQFSDYHSELNMSSLELGDSALYFCASTKKGARYTGELFFGEGSRLTVL.

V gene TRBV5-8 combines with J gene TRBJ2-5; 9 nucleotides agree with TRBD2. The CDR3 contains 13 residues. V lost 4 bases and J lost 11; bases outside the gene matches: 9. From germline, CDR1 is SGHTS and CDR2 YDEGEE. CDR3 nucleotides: TGTGCCAGCAGCCGCGGGGGGGTCTTTGAGCAGTACTTC. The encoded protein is CASSRGGVFEQYF.

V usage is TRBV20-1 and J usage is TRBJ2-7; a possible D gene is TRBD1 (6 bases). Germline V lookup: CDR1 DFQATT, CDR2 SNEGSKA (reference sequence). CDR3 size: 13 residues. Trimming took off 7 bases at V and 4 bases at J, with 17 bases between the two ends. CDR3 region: CSVRSHGTYEQYF. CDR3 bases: TGCAGTGTTCGAAGTCACGGGACATACGAGCAGTACTTC.

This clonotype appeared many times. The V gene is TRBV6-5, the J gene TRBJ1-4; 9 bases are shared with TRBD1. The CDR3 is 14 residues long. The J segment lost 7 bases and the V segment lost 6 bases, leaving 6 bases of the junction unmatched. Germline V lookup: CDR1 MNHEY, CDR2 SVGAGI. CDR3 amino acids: CASSLGTGIEKLFF. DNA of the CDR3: TGTGCCAGCAGCCTCGGGACAGGGATTGAAAAACTGTTTTTT.